This TCR beta chain was sequenced in a study of T cell clones after liver transplantation. The overall study: Graft-donor-reactive sequences were compared with third-party-reactive TCRbeta sequences from pre-transplant mixed lymphocyte reactions. Apart from three HCV-positive recipients, transplants were for non-autoimmune, non-viral reasons.

Per germline, CDR1 SGHRS and CDR2 YFSETQ. V was clipped by 1 base and J by 8 bases, with 12 bases between them. This CDR3 has 14 amino acids. Assay used: immunoSEQ multiplex PCR; TCRdb lists only in-frame clones, some missing. This table holds tens of thousands of clones, about 70% found once. This TCR derives from a human donor who received a liver transplant. The chain is built from TRBV5-1 and TRBJ1-4, with TRBD1 as a possible D gene (5 bases). Sequences were derived from CD4+ T cells from blood, sampled before liver transplant. The CDR3 here is CASSLSTATEKLFF. In nucleotides, the CDR3 is TGCGCCAGCAGCTTGTCGACAGCCACCGAAAAACTGTTTTTT. The whole variable domain, remainder taken from reference TRBV5-1 and TRBJ1-4, is KAGVTQTPRYLIKTRGQQVTLSCSPISGHRSVSWYQQTPGQGLQFLFEYFSETQRNKGNFPGRFSGRQFSNSRSEMNVSTLELGDSALYLCASSLSTATEKLFFGSGTQLSVL.